The next 9 T cell receptor beta chains were all read from a single sample in a study of human T cells and chemical hapten exposure. TCRdb re-called the RACE reads through MiXCR, storing one row per CDR3 protein. Of roughly 34,000 distinct CDR3 sequences in the sample, 10% were seen once. Time point reported: pre-sensitization, week 0. Specified treatment: therapeutic diphenylcyclopropenone sensitization with weekly scalp DPC. Researchers extracted total RNA from unfractionated whole blood. The specimen comprised whole blood, sampled in connection with sensitization to the hapten diphenylcyclopropenone (DPC). The source is a man aged 45 to 65 with alopecia areata. Some clones in this sample may be carry-over from other donors' samples.

This clonotype was detected many times. V gene TRBV18 combines with J gene TRBJ2-7; D unclear. Germline lookup yields CDR1 KGHSH and CDR2 LQKENI. The CDR3 has 14 residues. The V gene lost 0 bases and the J gene lost 2 bases, with 8 bases spanning the gap. CDR3 amino acids: CASSPPGYPYEQYF. Written as DNA, the CDR3 is TGTGCCAGCTCACCACCAGGCTACCCCTACGAGCAGTACTTC.

CDR3 DNA sequence: TGTGCCAGCGAGCCGGGAGACCTTGTCGAGCAGTACTTC. Encoded protein: CASEPGDLVEQYF. The rearrangement uses TRBV28 and TRBJ2-7; D possibly corresponds to TRBD2 (6 bases). The V end lost 8 bases, the J end lost 6 bases, and 17 bases lay between the germline ends. From germline, CDR1 is MDHEN and CDR2 SYDVKM. The CDR3 extends over 13 amino acids.

This chain connects TRBV11-2 to TRBJ2-1, with D perhaps TRBD2 (6 bases). V was trimmed by 3 bases and J by 4 bases, leaving 13 bases between them. Germline lookup yields CDR1 SGHAT and CDR2 FQNNGV. The CDR3 runs to 15 residues. The chain's CDR3 is CASSLEGMGYNEQFF. The CDR3 DNA reads TGTGCCAGCAGCTTGGAGGGGATGGGGTACAATGAGCAGTTCTTC.

This chain connects TRBV28 to TRBJ2-7; D is unclear. The CDR3 spans 14 residues. The germline V gene has CDR1 MDHEN and CDR2 SYDVKM. Between the trimmed V and J ends, which lost 2 bases and 4 bases, there was a span of 12 bases. In DNA, the CDR3 is TGTGCCAGCAGTTTAGATGGCGCCCCATACGAGCAGTACTTC. Residues: CASSLDGAPYEQYF.

Only a few counts were recorded for this clonotype. The gene calls are TRBV5-1 and TRBJ1-4, with 12 positions matching TRBD1. The junction had 5 bases not matched to a gene; V was cut back by 0 bases and J by 8 bases. Looked up from germline, CDR1 is SGHRS and CDR2 is YFSETQ. This CDR3 is built from 16 residues. CDR3 sequence: CASSLEGQGAREKLFF. CDR3 nucleotides: TGCGCCAGCAGCTTGGAGGGACAGGGGGCGCGGGAAAAACTGTTTTTT.

V is TRBV7-2 and J is TRBJ1-1; D unclear. CDR3 length: 13 residues. Germline CDR1 and CDR2: SGHTA and FQGNSA. Trimming pared 1 base from V and 4 bases from J, leaving 7 bases between. The CDR3 sequence is CASSLEQLTEAFF. The DNA of the CDR3 is TGTGCCAGCAGCTTAGAACAGCTCACTGAAGCTTTCTTT.

This clonotype was counted at least ten times. V gene TRBV6-6 combines with J gene TRBJ2-1, with TRBD2 matching over 7 bases. Per germline, CDR1 MNHNY and CDR2 SVGAGI (reference sequence). V lost 2 bases and J lost 2; bases outside the gene matches: 6. The CDR3 has 16 amino acids. The CDR3 region has the DNA TGTGCCAGCAGTTACACCGGGGCGGGGGCCTACAATGAGCAGTTCTTC. Residues: CASSYTGAGAYNEQFF.

This clonotype was picked up many times. The V call is TRBV28, the J call TRBJ2-2, with 8 bases matching TRBD2. The CDR3 contains 15 residues. Trimming took 8 bases from V and 3 from J; bases not matched to a gene: 8. Germline CDR1 reads MDHEN; CDR2 reads SYDVKM. Written as DNA, the CDR3 is TGTGCCAGCCACCCCCCTAGCGGGTACACCGGGGAGCTGTTTTTT. Its protein product is CASHPPSGYTGELFF.

The chain links TRBV7-8 to TRBJ2-5; 8 bases match TRBD2. The CDR3 totals 15 residues. Germline assignment: CDR1 SGHVS and CDR2 FQNEAQ. V dropped 4 bases and J dropped 9; count of bases not matched to a gene: 13. The CDR3 loop reads CASSSVGTRKGAQYF. CDR3 DNA sequence: TGTGCCAGCAGCTCCGTCGGGACTAGGAAGGGGGCCCAGTACTTC.